This T cell receptor (beta chain) was observed in a study of blood T cell repertoires in COVID-19. Across the study: Researchers got acute and convalescent COVID-19 samples from the United States, Italy and Spain. T cells, B-cell-depleted T cells, or PBMCs provided the cDNA or gDNA that served as material.

The V end lost 6 bases, the J end lost 2 bases, and 16 bases lay between the germline ends. The CDR3 is made up of 15 amino acids. The germline gives CDR1 MNHEY, CDR2 SVGAGI. Original data processing: Scientists estimated how many nucleated cells there were by amplifying reference gene primers. Data came from immunoSEQ multiplex PCR; TCRdb stores just in-frame clones and leaves some out. Clone size and the V and J calls come from that table; the DNA yielded D and trimming. Found here are 150,000 to 200,000 clones, roughly 89% of them singletons; the top ten hold approximately 12%. Seattle's cohort entered during active infection and was followed longitudinally.

The TCR comes from a woman in her 70s with COVID-19, enrolled during active disease. Sequences were obtained from peripheral blood. The chain links TRBV6-5 to TRBJ1-1; the D gene is possibly TRBD1 (6 bases). As DNA, the CDR3 is TGTGCCAGCAGGCAACTAGGGGGGGGTAACACTGAAGCTTTCTTT. Translation: CASRQLGGGNTEAFF.